The sample holds a few counts of the clone carrying this TCR beta chain. The antigen remains unidentified. The data belong to a study of vaccination and CD4 T cells after COVID-19. Overall study: At a median approximately 71 days (range 14 to 241) after dose two, post-vaccine samples were obtained.

Regarding treatment: approximately 9-day PBMC culture with coronavirus spike peptide pools or control peptides (ViraFEST assay). Expanded clonotypes were found by TCR sequencing after peptide-pool stimulation (ViraFEST). Findings and caveats of the study: The median SARS-CoV-2-reactive clonotype number increased from around 19 to 38, without statistical significance.

Cultured CD4+ T cell DNA underwent sequencing with the Oncomine TCR Beta short-read assay. Using the QIAamp micro DNA kit, genomic DNA was extracted from the CD4+ T cells that had been cultured. MiXCR, applied by TCRdb to the PCR reads, yields one record per CDR3 protein. The sample lists approximately 7,000 distinct CDR3 sequences; around 25% were seen once. The V gene's germline CDR1 is SQVTM and CDR2 ANQGSEA. The CDR3 sequence is 12 residues long. V was cut by 5 bases and J by 1 base, with 8 bases left in between. Source: CD4+ T cells from blood, cultured in vitro, taken after SARS-CoV-2 vaccination. This TCR derives from a human donor who had recovered from COVID-19. This sequence joins TRBV29-1 and TRBJ2-5; possible D gene TRBD2, 6 bases. Here the CDR3 DNA reads TGCAGCGTTAGGAGGGGCCAAGAGACCCAGTACTTC. This gives the protein CSVRRGQETQYF.